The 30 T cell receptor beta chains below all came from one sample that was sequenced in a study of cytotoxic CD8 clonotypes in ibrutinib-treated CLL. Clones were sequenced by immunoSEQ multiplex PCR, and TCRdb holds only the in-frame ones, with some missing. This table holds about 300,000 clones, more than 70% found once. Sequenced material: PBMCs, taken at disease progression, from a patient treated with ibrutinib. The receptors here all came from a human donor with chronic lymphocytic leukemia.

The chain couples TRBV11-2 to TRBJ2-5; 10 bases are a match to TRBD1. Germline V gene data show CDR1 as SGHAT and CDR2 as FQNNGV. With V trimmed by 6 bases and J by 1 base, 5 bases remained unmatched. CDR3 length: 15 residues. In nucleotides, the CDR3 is TGTGCCAGCAGACGGACAGGGGGTGGCCAAGAGACCCAGTACTTC. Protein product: CASRRTGGGQETQYF.

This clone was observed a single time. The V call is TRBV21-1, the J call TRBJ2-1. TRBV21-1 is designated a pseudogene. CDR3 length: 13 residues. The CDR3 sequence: CASSTGPMDEQFF. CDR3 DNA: TGTGCCAGCAGCACGGGACCGATGGATGAGCAGTTCTTC.

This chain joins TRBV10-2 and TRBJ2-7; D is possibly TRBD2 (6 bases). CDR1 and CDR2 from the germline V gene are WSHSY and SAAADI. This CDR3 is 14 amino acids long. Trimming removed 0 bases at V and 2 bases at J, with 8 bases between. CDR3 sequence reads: CASSESGRTYEQYF. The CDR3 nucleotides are TGCGCCAGCAGTGAGTCAGGGAGGACCTACGAGCAGTACTTC.

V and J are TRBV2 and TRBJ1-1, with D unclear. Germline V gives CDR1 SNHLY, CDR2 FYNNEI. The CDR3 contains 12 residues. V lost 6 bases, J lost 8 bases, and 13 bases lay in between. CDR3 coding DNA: TGTGCCAGCAGCTATTGGACTGGAGAAGCTTTCTTT. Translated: CASSYWTGEAFF. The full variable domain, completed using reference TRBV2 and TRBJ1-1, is EPEVTQTPSHQVTQMGQEVILRCVPISNHLYFYWYRQILGQKVEFLVSFYNNEISEKSEIFDDQFSVERPDGSNFTLKIRSTKLEDSAMYFCASSYWTGEAFFGQGTRLTVV.

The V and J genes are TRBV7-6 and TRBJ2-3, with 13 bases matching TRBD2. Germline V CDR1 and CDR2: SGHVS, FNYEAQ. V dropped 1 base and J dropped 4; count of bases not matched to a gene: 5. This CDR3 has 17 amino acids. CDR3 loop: CASSLGTSGSGADTQYF. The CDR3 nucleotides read TGTGCCAGCAGCTTAGGGACTAGCGGGAGCGGTGCAGATACGCAGTATTTT. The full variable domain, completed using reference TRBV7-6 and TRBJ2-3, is GAGVSQSPRYKVTKRGQDVALRCDPISGHVSLYWYRQALGQGPEFLTYFNYEAQQDKSGLPNDRFSAERPEGSISTLTIQRTEQRDSAMYRCASSLGTSGSGADTQYFGPGTRLTVL.

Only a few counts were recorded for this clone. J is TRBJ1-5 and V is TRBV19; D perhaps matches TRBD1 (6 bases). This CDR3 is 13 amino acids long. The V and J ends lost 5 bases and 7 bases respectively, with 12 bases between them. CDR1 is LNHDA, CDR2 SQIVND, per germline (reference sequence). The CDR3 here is CASSVGGQQPQHF. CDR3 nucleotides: TGTGCCAGTAGTGTGGGGGGACAACAGCCCCAGCATTTT.

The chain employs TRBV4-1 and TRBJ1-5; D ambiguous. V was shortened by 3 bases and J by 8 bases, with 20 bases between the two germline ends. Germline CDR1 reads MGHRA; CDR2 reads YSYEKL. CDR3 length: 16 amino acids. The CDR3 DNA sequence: TGCGCCAGCAGCCAGAAGGCGGACCGCGTCCGGGAGCCCCAGCATTTT. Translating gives CASSQKADRVREPQHF.

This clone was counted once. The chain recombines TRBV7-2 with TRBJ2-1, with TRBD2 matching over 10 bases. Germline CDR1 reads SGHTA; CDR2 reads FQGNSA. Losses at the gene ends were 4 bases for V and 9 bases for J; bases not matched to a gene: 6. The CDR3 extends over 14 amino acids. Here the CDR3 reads CASSSTSGTPEQFF. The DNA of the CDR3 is TGTGCCAGCAGCTCCACTAGCGGGACTCCTGAGCAGTTCTTC. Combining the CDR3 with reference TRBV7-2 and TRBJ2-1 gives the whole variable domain GAGVSQSPSNKVTEKGKDVELRCDPISGHTALYWYRQSLGQGLEFLIYFQGNSAPDKSGLPSDRFSAERTGGSVSTLTIQRTQQEDSAVYLCASSSTSGTPEQFFGPGTRLTVL.

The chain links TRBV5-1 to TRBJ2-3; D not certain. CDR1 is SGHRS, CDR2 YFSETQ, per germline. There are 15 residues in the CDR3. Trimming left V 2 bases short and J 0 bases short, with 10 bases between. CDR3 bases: TGCGCCAGCAGCTTAGAGGCAGCTAGCACAGATACGCAGTATTTT. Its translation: CASSLEAASTDTQYF.

The CDR3 DNA sequence: TGTGCCGGAATAGCGGGAGGGAGGGATGAGCAGTTCTTC. Residues: CAGIAGGRDEQFF. The chain has TRBV2 and TRBJ2-1; 11 bases align to TRBD2. Germline assignment: CDR1 SNHLY and CDR2 FYNNEI. With 11 bases clipped from V and 8 bases from J, the junction kept 8 bases outside the gene matches. The CDR3 extends over 13 amino acids.

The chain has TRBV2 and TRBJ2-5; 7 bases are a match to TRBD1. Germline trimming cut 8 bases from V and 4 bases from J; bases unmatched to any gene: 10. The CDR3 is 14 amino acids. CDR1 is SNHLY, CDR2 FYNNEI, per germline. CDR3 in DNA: TGTGCCAGCCAGGACAGGCGCGGTTCAGAGACCCAGTACTTC. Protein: CASQDRRGSETQYF.

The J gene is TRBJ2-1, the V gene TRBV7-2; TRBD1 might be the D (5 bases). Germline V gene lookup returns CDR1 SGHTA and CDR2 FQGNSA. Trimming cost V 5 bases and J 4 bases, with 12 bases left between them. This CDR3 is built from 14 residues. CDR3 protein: CASSLSGAYNEQFF. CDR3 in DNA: TGTGCCAGCAGCCTAAGTGGGGCGTACAATGAGCAGTTCTTC.

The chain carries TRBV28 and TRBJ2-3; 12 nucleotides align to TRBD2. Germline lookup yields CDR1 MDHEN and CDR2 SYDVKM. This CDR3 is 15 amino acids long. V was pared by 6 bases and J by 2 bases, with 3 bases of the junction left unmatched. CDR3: CASRGTSGFTDTQYF. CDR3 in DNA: TGTGCCAGCAGGGGGACTAGCGGGTTCACAGATACGCAGTATTTT.

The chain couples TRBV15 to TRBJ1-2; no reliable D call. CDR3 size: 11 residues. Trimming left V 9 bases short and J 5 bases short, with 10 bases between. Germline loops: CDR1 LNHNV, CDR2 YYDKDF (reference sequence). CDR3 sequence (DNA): TGTGCCACGGGTACCTTGTATGGCTACACCTTC. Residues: CATGTLYGYTF.

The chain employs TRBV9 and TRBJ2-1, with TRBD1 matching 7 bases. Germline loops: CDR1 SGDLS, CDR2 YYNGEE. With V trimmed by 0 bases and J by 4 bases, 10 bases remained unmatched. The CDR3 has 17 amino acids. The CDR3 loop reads CASSVGAGGGVYNEQFF. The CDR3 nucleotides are TGTGCCAGCAGCGTAGGGGCAGGGGGTGGGGTATACAATGAGCAGTTCTTC. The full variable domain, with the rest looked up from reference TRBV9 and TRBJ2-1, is DSGVTQTPKHLITATGQRVTLRCSPRSGDLSVYWYQQSLDQGLQFLIQYYNGEERAKGNILERFSAQQFPDLHSELNLSSLELGDSALYFCASSVGAGGGVYNEQFFGPGTRLTVL.

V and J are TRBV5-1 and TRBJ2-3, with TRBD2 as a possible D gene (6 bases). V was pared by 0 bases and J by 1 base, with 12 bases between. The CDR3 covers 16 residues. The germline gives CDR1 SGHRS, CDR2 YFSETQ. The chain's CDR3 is CASSLVLAKGTDTQYF. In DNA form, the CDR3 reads TGCGCCAGCAGCTTGGTTCTAGCGAAGGGCACAGATACGCAGTATTTT.

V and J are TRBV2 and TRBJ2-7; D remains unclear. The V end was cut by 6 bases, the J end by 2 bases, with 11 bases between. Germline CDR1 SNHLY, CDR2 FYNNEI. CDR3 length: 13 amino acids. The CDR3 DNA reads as TGTGCCAGCAGCGGATTGCAGGCCTACGAGCAGTACTTC. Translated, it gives CASSGLQAYEQYF.

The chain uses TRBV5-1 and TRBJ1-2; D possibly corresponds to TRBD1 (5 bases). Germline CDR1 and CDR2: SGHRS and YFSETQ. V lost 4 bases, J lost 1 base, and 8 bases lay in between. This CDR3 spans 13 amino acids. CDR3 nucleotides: TGCGCCAGCAGCCCCGACAGTAACTATGGCTACACCTTC. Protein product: CASSPDSNYGYTF.

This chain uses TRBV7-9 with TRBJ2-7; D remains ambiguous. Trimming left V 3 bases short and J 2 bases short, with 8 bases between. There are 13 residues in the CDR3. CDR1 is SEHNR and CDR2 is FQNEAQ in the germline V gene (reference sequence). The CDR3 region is CASSFPEPYEQYF. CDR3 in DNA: TGTGCCAGCAGCTTCCCCGAGCCCTACGAGCAGTACTTC.

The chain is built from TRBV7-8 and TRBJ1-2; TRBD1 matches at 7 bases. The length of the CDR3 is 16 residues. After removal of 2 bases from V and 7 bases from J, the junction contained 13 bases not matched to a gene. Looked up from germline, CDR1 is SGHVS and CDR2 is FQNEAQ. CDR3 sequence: CASSLISGQGVGGYTF. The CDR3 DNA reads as TGTGCCAGCAGCTTAATTTCTGGTCAGGGGGTCGGTGGCTACACCTTC.

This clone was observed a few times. CDR3 coding DNA: TGTGCCAGCAGCCCTGGACCTTATGGCTACACCTTC. It translates to CASSPGPYGYTF. This chain connects TRBV4-2 to TRBJ1-2; D not resolved. The CDR3 is 12 residues long. Per the germline V gene, CDR1 is LGHNA and CDR2 is YNFKEQ. Trimming took off 4 bases at V and 5 bases at J, with 8 bases between the two ends.

Here the CDR3 reads CASSLGKWDRASPLHF. The CDR3 nucleotides read TGTGCCAGCAGCTTAGGAAAGTGGGACAGGGCTTCACCCCTCCACTTT. This chain joins TRBV7-2 and TRBJ1-6; the match to TRBD1 covers 9 bases. The CDR3 contains 16 residues. Germline loops: CDR1 SGHTA, CDR2 FQGNSA. V trimming: 1 base; J trimming: 9 bases; junction bases outside the gene matches: 7.

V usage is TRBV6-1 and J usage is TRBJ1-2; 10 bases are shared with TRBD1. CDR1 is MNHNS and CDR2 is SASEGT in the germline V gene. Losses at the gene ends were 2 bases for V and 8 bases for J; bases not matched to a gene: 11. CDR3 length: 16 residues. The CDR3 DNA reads TGTGCCAGCAGTGAAATGGGACAGGGGATTGTGAAAGGCTACACCTTC. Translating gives CASSEMGQGIVKGYTF.

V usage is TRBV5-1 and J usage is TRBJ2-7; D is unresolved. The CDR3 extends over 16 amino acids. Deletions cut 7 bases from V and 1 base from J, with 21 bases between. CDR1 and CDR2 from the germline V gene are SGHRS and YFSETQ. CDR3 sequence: CASSPLSLTASYEQYF. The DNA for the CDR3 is TGCGCCAGCTCCCCACTTTCCCTAACCGCGTCCTACGAGCAGTACTTC.

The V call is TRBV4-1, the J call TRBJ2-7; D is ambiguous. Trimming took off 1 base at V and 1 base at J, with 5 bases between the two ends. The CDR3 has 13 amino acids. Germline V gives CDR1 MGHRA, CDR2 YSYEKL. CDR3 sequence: CASSQVKSYEQYF. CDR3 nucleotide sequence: TGCGCCAGCAGCCAAGTAAAATCCTACGAGCAGTACTTC.

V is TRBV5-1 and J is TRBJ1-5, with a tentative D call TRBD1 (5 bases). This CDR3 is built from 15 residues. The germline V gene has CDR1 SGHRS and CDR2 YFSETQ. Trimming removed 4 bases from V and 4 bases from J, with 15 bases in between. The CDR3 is CASSLLPGPNQPQHF. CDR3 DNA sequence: TGCGCCAGCAGCCTCCTGCCAGGGCCTAATCAGCCCCAGCATTTT.

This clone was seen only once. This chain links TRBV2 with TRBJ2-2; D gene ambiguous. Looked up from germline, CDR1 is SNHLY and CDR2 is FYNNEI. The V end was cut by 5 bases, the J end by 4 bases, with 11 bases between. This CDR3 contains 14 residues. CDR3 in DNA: TGTGCCAGCAGTAACAGACGCGTCACCGGGGAGCTGTTTTTT. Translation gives CASSNRRVTGELFF.

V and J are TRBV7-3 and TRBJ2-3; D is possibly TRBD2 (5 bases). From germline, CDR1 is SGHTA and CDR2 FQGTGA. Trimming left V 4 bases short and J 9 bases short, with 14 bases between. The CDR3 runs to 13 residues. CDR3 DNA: TGTGCCAGCAGCTCATACGTAGCGAACACGCAGTATTTT. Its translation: CASSSYVANTQYF.

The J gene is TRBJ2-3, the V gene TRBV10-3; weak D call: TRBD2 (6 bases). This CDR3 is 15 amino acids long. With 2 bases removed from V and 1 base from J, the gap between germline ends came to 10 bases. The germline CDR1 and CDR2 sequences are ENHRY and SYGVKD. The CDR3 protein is CAISEGTGRTDTQYF. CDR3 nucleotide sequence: TGTGCCATCAGTGAGGGGACTGGACGCACAGATACGCAGTATTTT.

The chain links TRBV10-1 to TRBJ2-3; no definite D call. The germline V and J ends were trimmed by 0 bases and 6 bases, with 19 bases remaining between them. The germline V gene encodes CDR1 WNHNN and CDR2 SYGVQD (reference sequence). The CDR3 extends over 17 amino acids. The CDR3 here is CASSESGRMGSWDTQYF. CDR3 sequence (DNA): TGCGCCAGCAGTGAGTCTGGACGGATGGGGTCCTGGGATACGCAGTATTTT.